The next 30 T cell receptor beta chains were all read from a single sample in a study of OX40 agonist ivuxolimab in advanced cancers. Library preparation used the immunoSEQ multiplex PCR assay. TCRdb took over this immuneACCESS table, retaining in-frame rearrangements with V and J assigned. Such tables are incomplete; in checked studies, under half of the missing clones stem from an unresolved V gene, and the remainder is unexplained. This sample has about 59,000 clones in its table, and around 83% of those were observed once. The ten largest clones capture under 30% of the sample. This specimen consisted of CD4+ or CD8+ T cells sorted from blood, obtained in a trial of the OX40 agonist ivuxolimab. The receptors originated from an adult with an advanced solid tumor such as melanoma, head and neck, liver or kidney cancer.

V usage is TRBV29-1 and J usage is TRBJ1-2, with D perhaps TRBD1 (5 bases). V shed 6 bases and J shed 0 bases, with 11 bases lying between them. CDR1 is SQVTM and CDR2 is ANQGSEA in the germline V gene. The CDR3 has 13 amino acids. CDR3 protein: CSVEGQTNYGYTF. CDR3 sequence (DNA): TGCAGCGTCGAGGGGCAGACTAACTATGGCTACACCTTC.

The chain has TRBV27 and TRBJ1-1; perhaps TRBD1 as D (6 bases). Between the trimmed V and J ends, which lost 5 bases and 5 bases, there was a span of 15 bases. Per germline, CDR1 MNHEY and CDR2 SMNVEV (reference sequence). CDR3 size: 14 residues. In DNA, the CDR3 is TGTGCCAGCAGTCCAGGGGATCTTAGGACTGAAGCTTTCTTT. Translating it yields CASSPGDLRTEAFF.

The V and J genes are TRBV6-1 and TRBJ2-3; 13 bases align to TRBD2. The CDR3 runs 14 residues. The V and J ends lost 7 bases and 5 bases, in that order; junction bases with no gene match: 3. The germline gives CDR1 MNHNS, CDR2 SASEGT. This CDR3 reads CASKLAGGKDTQYF. DNA of the CDR3: TGTGCCAGCAAACTAGCGGGGGGGAAAGATACGCAGTATTTT.

This clone came up a few times. J is TRBJ1-5 and V is TRBV19, with D possibly being TRBD1 (5 bases). The CDR3 consists of 14 residues. Trimming cost V 3 bases and J 3 bases, with 9 bases left between them. Germline CDR1 and CDR2: LNHDA and SQIVND (reference sequence). The CDR3 loop reads CASSMGRINQPQHF. The CDR3 DNA reads TGTGCCAGTAGTATGGGGCGGATCAATCAGCCCCAGCATTTT.

The table lists this clone with a count of one. The chain couples TRBV5-1 to TRBJ1-1, with TRBD1 as a possible D gene (5 bases). The length of the CDR3 is 16 residues. Germline-derived CDR1 and CDR2 are SGHRS and YFSETQ. Deletions cut 1 base from V and 2 bases from J, with 15 bases between. CDR3 nucleotide sequence: TGCGCCAGCAGCTTGAGCGGGCGGGGGATTAACACTGAAGCTTTCTTT. It specifies CASSLSGRGINTEAFF.

The rearrangement uses TRBV27 and TRBJ1-2, with 10 bases matching TRBD1. The CDR3 covers 15 residues. CDR1 is MNHEY, CDR2 SMNVEV, per germline (reference sequence). V was clipped by 3 bases and J by 3 bases; unmatched bases: 4. This CDR3 reads CASSLSDRGHYGYTF. In DNA, the CDR3 is TGTGCCAGCAGTTTGTCCGACAGGGGGCACTATGGCTACACCTTC.

The chain joins TRBV10-3 to TRBJ2-3; the D is unclear. Germline-derived CDR1 and CDR2 are ENHRY and SYGVKD. V was pared by 1 base and J by 1 base, with 6 bases between. The CDR3 loop spans 14 amino acids. The CDR3, as DNA: TGTGCCATCAGTGAGTGGGGTGGCACAGATACGCAGTATTTT. This codes for CAISEWGGTDTQYF.

The chain couples TRBV7-9 to TRBJ1-3; D call uncertain. The CDR3 is made up of 13 amino acids. V lost 1 base to trimming and J lost 10 bases, with 11 bases between them. Germline loops: CDR1 SEHNR, CDR2 FQNEAQ (reference sequence). DNA of the CDR3: TGTGCCAGCAGCTTAGACGGCTTTAGAACCATATATTTT. Protein product: CASSLDGFRTIYF.

This chain uses TRBV7-2 with TRBJ2-7; TRBD1 agrees at 7 bases. With V trimmed by 5 bases and J by 5 bases, 6 bases remained unmatched. CDR3 length: 13 amino acids. Germline assignment: CDR1 SGHTA and CDR2 FQGNSA. DNA for the CDR3: TGTGCCAGCAGCGTGAGACAGGGAGACGAGCAGTACTTC. It codes for CASSVRQGDEQYF. Looking up the rest from reference TRBV7-2 and TRBJ2-7 gives the full variable domain: GAGVSQSPSNKVTEKGKDVELRCDPISGHTALYWYRQSLGQGLEFLIYFQGNSAPDKSGLPSDRFSAERTGGSVSTLTIQRTQQEDSAVYLCASSVRQGDEQYFGPGTRLTVT.

The chain has TRBV27 and TRBJ1-5, with D unclear. The germline gives CDR1 MNHEY, CDR2 SMNVEV (reference sequence). V lost 6 bases to trimming and J lost 0 bases, with 21 bases between them. The CDR3 is 18 residues long. The CDR3 coding sequence is TGTGCCAGCAGAAAGAGTGGTTGGGATTACTATAGCAATCAGCCCCAGCATTTT. Its translation: CASRKSGWDYYSNQPQHF.

The rearrangement uses TRBV11-2 and TRBJ2-5; 7 bases agree with TRBD2. CDR1 SGHAT and CDR2 FQNNGV come from the germline V gene. The J segment lost 2 bases and the V segment lost 5 bases, leaving 8 bases of the junction unmatched. This CDR3 region has 15 residues. The CDR3 sequence: CASSLGLVRQETQYF. The CDR3 coding sequence is TGTGCCAGCAGCCTCGGACTAGTAAGGCAAGAGACCCAGTACTTC.

The chain joins TRBV11-2 to TRBJ2-5; D may correspond to TRBD1 or TRBD2 (5 bases each). Trimming removed 1 base at V and 2 bases at J, with 11 bases between. From germline, CDR1 is SGHAT and CDR2 FQNNGV. CDR3 length: 15 residues. This CDR3 reads CASSLGSGPQETQYF. The CDR3 bases are TGTGCCAGCAGCTTAGGGTCGGGGCCTCAAGAGACCCAGTACTTC.

This rearrangement joins TRBV7-9 to TRBJ1-1, with D possibly TRBD1 on 5 matching bases. V was shortened by 3 bases and J by 0 bases, with 5 bases between the two germline ends. Germline CDR1 SEHNR, CDR2 FQNEAQ (reference sequence). The CDR3 totals 13 residues. Here the CDR3 reads CASSLTVNTEAFF. CDR3 coding DNA: TGTGCCAGCAGCTTGACAGTGAACACTGAAGCTTTCTTT.

The chain is built from TRBV19 and TRBJ2-6; D possibly corresponds to TRBD2 (6 bases). This CDR3 has 17 residues. V dropped 4 bases and J dropped 1 base, with 14 bases sitting between them. Per germline, CDR1 LNHDA and CDR2 SQIVND (reference sequence). CDR3 sequence reads: CASSRTGGTSGANVLTF. CDR3 in DNA: TGTGCCAGTAGTAGGACTGGGGGGACGTCTGGGGCCAACGTCCTGACTTTC.

This clone was picked up one time. The V call is TRBV11-2, the J call TRBJ2-5, with 14 bases identical to TRBD2. The germline V gene has CDR1 SGHAT and CDR2 FQNNGV. The CDR3 is 16 residues long. The V gene end was trimmed by 3 bases and the J gene end by 7 bases; junction bases not matched to a gene: 7. CDR3 in DNA: TGTGCCAGCAGCTTTGGGGGACTAGCGGGAGTTAGGACCCAGTACTTC. Its translation is CASSFGGLAGVRTQYF. The full variable domain, completed using reference TRBV11-2 and TRBJ2-5, is EAGVAQSPRYKIIEKRQSVAFWCNPISGHATLYWYQQILGQGPKLLIQFQNNGVVDDSQLPKDRFSAERLKGVDSTLKIQPAKLEDSAVYLCASSFGGLAGVRTQYFGPGTRLLVL.

The genes are TRBV6-1 and TRBJ2-3; D remains ambiguous. In germline, CDR1 is MNHNS, CDR2 SASEGT. The CDR3 runs 15 residues. V lost 0 bases and J lost 2, with 9 bases in between. CDR3 DNA: TGTGCCAGCAGTGAAGCGCAAGGGATCACAGATACGCAGTATTTT. It yields the protein CASSEAQGITDTQYF.

The chain employs TRBV19 and TRBJ1-2; maybe TRBD1 (6 bases). CDR3 length: 14 amino acids. V was cut by 3 bases and J by 6 bases, with 14 bases left in between. Germline V gives CDR1 LNHDA, CDR2 SQIVND (reference sequence). The DNA for the CDR3 is TGTGCCAGTAGTATTACCGGGACAAATAATGGCTACACCTTC. Its translation is CASSITGTNNGYTF.

This rearrangement joins TRBV5-1 to TRBJ2-2, with 9 bases matching TRBD1. This CDR3 spans 17 amino acids. Germline trimming cut 2 bases from V and 2 bases from J; bases unmatched to any gene: 7. In germline, CDR1 is SGHRS, CDR2 YFSETQ. CDR3 loop: CASSFQDRGFNTGELFF. The CDR3 DNA reads as TGCGCCAGCAGCTTCCAAGACAGGGGGTTTAACACCGGGGAGCTGTTTTTT.

The genes are TRBV14 and TRBJ1-2, with 7 nucleotides matching TRBD1. Germline V gene lookup returns CDR1 SGHDN and CDR2 FVKESK. The V segment lost 4 bases and the J segment 5 bases; nucleotides outside the gene matches: 10. There are 15 residues in the CDR3. The CDR3, as DNA: TGTGCCAGCAGCCGAGACAGGGTGGTAGGATATGGCTACACCTTC. It specifies CASSRDRVVGYGYTF.

The rearrangement links TRBV30 to TRBJ1-2; no clear D gene. Germline V gives CDR1 GTSNPN, CDR2 SVGIG (reference sequence). The ends were cut back, 0 bases at V and 4 bases at J, with 12 bases in the middle. The CDR3 covers 14 residues. The CDR3 is CAWSVTRRGYGYTF. CDR3 nucleotide sequence: TGTGCCTGGAGTGTAACGCGGCGGGGCTATGGCTACACCTTC.

The chain has TRBV28 and TRBJ2-5; the D gene is possibly TRBD2 (6 bases). This CDR3 comprises 15 residues. Trimming shortened V by 7 bases and J by 4 bases, and 19 bases separated the two germline ends. Germline CDR1 and CDR2: MDHEN and SYDVKM. CDR3 protein: CASNLAGTSGETQYF. The CDR3 region has the DNA TGTGCCAGCAACCTGGCGGGGACGTCTGGAGAGACCCAGTACTTC.

The count of this clone is one. The V call is TRBV30, the J call TRBJ1-5; 9 bases map to TRBD1. Germline values: CDR1 GTSNPN, CDR2 SVGIG (reference sequence). The CDR3 length is 13 residues. V trimming: 3 bases; J trimming: 6 bases; junction bases outside the gene matches: 3. In DNA, the CDR3 is TGTGCCTGGAGCCTGGGACAGGGTCAGCCCCAGCATTTT. This encodes CAWSLGQGQPQHF. The full variable domain, its missing parts supplied by reference TRBV30 and TRBJ1-5, is SQTIHQWPATLVQPVGSPLSLECTVEGTSNPNLYWYRQAAGRGLQLLFYSVGIGQISSEVPQNLSASRPQDRQFILSSKKLLLSDSGFYLCAWSLGQGQPQHFGDGTRLSIL.

The chain combines TRBV5-1 with TRBJ2-5, with D possibly called TRBD1 or TRBD2 (5 bases each). CDR1 SGHRS and CDR2 YFSETQ come from the germline V gene. The CDR3 loop spans 16 amino acids. V lost 4 bases and J 3 bases, leaving 19 bases between the germline ends. The chain's CDR3 is CASSLAGTATKETQYF. CDR3 coding DNA: TGCGCCAGCAGCCTCGCCGGGACGGCTACCAAAGAGACCCAGTACTTC.

V is TRBV7-9 and J is TRBJ1-3; TRBD1 is a possible D gene (6 bases). CDR1 and CDR2 (germline): SEHNR, FQNEAQ (reference sequence). The V and J ends lost 5 bases and 0 bases respectively, with 14 bases between them. The CDR3 has 16 residues. CDR3 nucleotide sequence: TGTGCCAGCAGCCGAGCCCCAGGGGTCTCTGGAAACACCATATATTTT. Its translation: CASSRAPGVSGNTIYF.

The rearrangement uses TRBV9 and TRBJ2-7, with D perhaps being TRBD1 or TRBD2 (6 bases each). The CDR3 covers 15 residues. Trimming removed 7 bases at V and 2 bases at J, with 19 bases between. The germline V gene encodes CDR1 SGDLS and CDR2 YYNGEE. The CDR3 loop reads CASLTSGGKTYEQYF. The CDR3 region has the DNA TGTGCCAGCCTCACCTCCGGGGGCAAAACCTACGAGCAGTACTTC.

The V call is TRBV11-2, the J call TRBJ2-5; a weak D match, TRBD1 (6 bases). CDR1 and CDR2 from the germline V gene are SGHAT and FQNNGV. The CDR3 extends over 13 amino acids. V lost 7 bases to trimming and J lost 1 base, with 10 bases between them. CDR3 bases: TGTGCCAGCACCCCGGACAGCCAAGAGACCCAGTACTTC. This sequence encodes CASTPDSQETQYF.

The chain combines TRBV10-3 with TRBJ1-1; the D is unclear. In germline, CDR1 is ENHRY, CDR2 SYGVKD. This CDR3 comprises 14 residues. V shed 5 bases and J shed 5 bases, with 15 bases lying between them. CDR3 nucleotide sequence: TGTGCCATCAGTCTAGGTCTGGAAGGGACTGAAGCTTTCTTT. It encodes CAISLGLEGTEAFF.

The chain is built from TRBV11-2 and TRBJ2-5, with D perhaps TRBD1 (5 bases). V was trimmed by 5 bases and J by 5 bases, leaving 27 bases between them. The CDR3 loop spans 18 amino acids. CDR1 is SGHAT and CDR2 is FQNNGV in the germline V gene. For the CDR3, the DNA is TGTGCCAGCAGCCTTCTAGGAGTCTTGGCAGGGTTTGGGGAGACCCAGTACTTC. Encoded protein: CASSLLGVLAGFGETQYF.

This chain links TRBV28 with TRBJ1-4, with 7 bases fitting TRBD1. The J segment lost 3 bases and the V segment lost 6 bases, leaving 7 bases of the junction unmatched. CDR3 length: 15 amino acids. Germline values: CDR1 MDHEN, CDR2 SYDVKM. The DNA for the CDR3 is TGTGCCAGCAGCCGCGCAGGGGGTTCTAATGAAAAACTGTTTTTT. This sequence encodes CASSRAGGSNEKLFF. The full variable domain, its missing parts supplied by reference TRBV28 and TRBJ1-4, is DVKVTQSSRYLVKRTGEKVFLECVQDMDHENMFWYRQDPGLGLRLIYFSYDVKMKEKGDIPEGYSVSREKKERFSLILESASTNQTSMYLCASSRAGGSNEKLFFGSGTQLSVL.

This rearrangement joins TRBV6-1 to TRBJ1-1, with D tentatively TRBD1 (5 bases). From germline, CDR1 is MNHNS and CDR2 SASEGT. The V end lost 2 bases, the J end lost 0 bases, and 10 bases lay between the germline ends. The CDR3 consists of 15 residues. This CDR3 is CASSEYGGMNTEAFF. The CDR3 nucleotides read TGTGCCAGCAGTGAATACGGGGGAATGAACACTGAAGCTTTCTTT.